This T cell receptor beta chain stems from a study of CD8+CD57+ T cells in acquired aplastic anemia. The overall study: On average, sorted CD4+ and CD8+ cells gave 3 to 3.5 ug of DNA. For CD4+ cells, healthy donors had an average of roughly 11 million reads. Study results and caveats: Overlapping CD8+ CDR3 repertoires of patients and controls contained some 27 shared sequences. Controls did not differ significantly from patients in CD8+ Simpson's diversity.

The CDR3 has 14 amino acids. V lost 5 bases and J lost 5; bases outside the gene matches: 6. CDR1 and CDR2 (germline): SGHVS, FNYEAQ. It was genomic DNA that served as the template for profiling TCR beta VDJ and CDR3. TCRdb reprocessed the reads via MiXCR and lists one record per CDR3 protein. The sample yields fewer than 200,000 distinct CDR3 sequences, just under 65% seen once. In this sample, this clonotype turned up a few times. Its target is unknown. The TCR originated in a human donor in good health. The sample comprised sorted CD4+, CD8+, or CD8+CD57+ T cells (not recorded which) from PBMCs. The V gene is TRBV7-6, the J gene TRBJ2-7; TRBD1 matches at 10 bases. CDR3 coding DNA: TGTGCCAGCAGCAAAGGGACAGGGGACCACGAGCAGTACTTC. This sequence encodes CASSKGTGDHEQYF.